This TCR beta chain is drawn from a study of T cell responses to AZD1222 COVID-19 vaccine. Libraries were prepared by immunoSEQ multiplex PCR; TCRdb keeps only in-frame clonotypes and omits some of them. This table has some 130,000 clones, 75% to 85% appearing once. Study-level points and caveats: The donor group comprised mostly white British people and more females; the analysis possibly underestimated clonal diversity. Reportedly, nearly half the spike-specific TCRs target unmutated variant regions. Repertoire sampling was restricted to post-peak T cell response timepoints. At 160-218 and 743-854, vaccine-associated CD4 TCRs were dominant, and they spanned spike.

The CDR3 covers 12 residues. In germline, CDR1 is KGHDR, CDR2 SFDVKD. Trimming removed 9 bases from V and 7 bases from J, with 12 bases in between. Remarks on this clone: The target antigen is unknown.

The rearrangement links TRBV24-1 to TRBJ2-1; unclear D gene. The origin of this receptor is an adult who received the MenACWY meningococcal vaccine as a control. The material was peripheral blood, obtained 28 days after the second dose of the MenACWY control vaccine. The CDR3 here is CATSNLGNEQFF. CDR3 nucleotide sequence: TGTGCCACCTCGAACTTGGGGAATGAGCAGTTCTTC.